Below, one T cell receptor beta chain is given with its context. Its matching antigen is unknown. Deep level was the assay's run setting. The table came from immunoSEQ multiplex PCR; TCRdb's copy has only in-frame clones and leaves some out. The sample shows some 1 million clones, about 76% of them seen only once. CDR1 is SGDLS, CDR2 YYNGEE, per germline. With V trimmed by 0 bases and J by 0 bases, 2 bases remained unmatched. This CDR3 is built from 16 residues. These data belong to a study of shared clonotypes between healthy human individuals. Overall study results and limits: Naive CD4 clonotypes were shared across a handful of donors at about 5.2%. As a rule, naive subsets had a larger estimated richness than memory subsets.

The chain combines TRBV9 with TRBJ2-2, with 7 bases aligning to TRBD1. The receptor comes from a man aged 18-30 years in good health. The sample taken for sequencing was memory CD4+ T cells sorted from blood. Subset meaning: CD45RA-negative fraction. As DNA, the CDR3 is TGTGCCAGCAGCGTAGAAGGGACAGCGAACACCGGGGAGCTGTTTTTT. It is translated as CASSVEGTANTGELFF.